Each of the 29 T cell receptor beta chains below was sequenced from the same sample in a study of glioma-infiltrating T cells after dendritic cell vaccination. Clones were read by immunoSEQ multiplex PCR, and TCRdb kept only the in-frame ones, dropping some. Among 65,000 or so clones listed, roughly 86% were seen once. Described time point: after dendritic cell vaccination, including at tumor progression/relapse. The starting material was blood, obtained after dendritic cell vaccination. The receptor set was obtained from a human donor with glioblastoma.

In its sample, this clone was seen a few times. V gene TRBV27 combines with J gene TRBJ2-7, with 8 bases that match TRBD2. Trimming at V came to 6 bases and at J to 2 bases, leaving 9 bases not matched to a gene. The germline CDR1 and CDR2 sequences are MNHEY and SMNVEV (reference sequence). The CDR3 contains 15 residues. The CDR3 coding sequence is TGTGCCAGCAGGCCAGCGGGAGTCCTTCCCTACGAGCAGTACTTC. Translation: CASRPAGVLPYEQYF.

This chain links TRBV7-8 with TRBJ1-3; D is unresolved. This CDR3 comprises 15 residues. Between the trimmed V and J ends, which lost 4 bases and 2 bases, there was a span of 12 bases. Germline V gives CDR1 SGHVS, CDR2 FQNEAQ. CDR3 bases: TGTGCCAGCAGCTCATACGGGAGCCCTGGAAACACCATATATTTT. This sequence encodes CASSSYGSPGNTIYF.

The V gene is TRBV10-1, the J gene TRBJ1-1, with 7 bases lining up with TRBD1. This CDR3 has 16 amino acids. The ends lost 0 bases at V and 1 base at J; junction bases unmatched: 5. CDR1 and CDR2 (germline): WNHNN, SYGVQD (reference sequence). The CDR3 nucleotides read TGCGCCAGCAGTGAGTCCAAATGGACAGGGAACACTGAAGCTTTCTTT. Translating it yields CASSESKWTGNTEAFF.

V usage is TRBV4-1 and J usage is TRBJ1-2; weak D call: TRBD1 (6 bases). This CDR3 region has 15 residues. V was cut by 4 bases and J by 0 bases, with 12 bases left in between. Germline CDR1 is MGHRA and CDR2 is YSYEKL. CDR3 loop: CASSPTEGANYGYTF. CDR3 DNA sequence: TGCGCCAGCAGCCCCACCGAGGGGGCTAACTATGGCTACACCTTC.

The V and J genes are TRBV25-1 and TRBJ1-6, with 7 bases aligning to TRBD1. Germline V gene data show CDR1 as MGHDK and CDR2 as SYGVNS. CDR3 size: 14 residues. The junction had 1 base not matched to a gene; V was cut back by 1 base and J by 7 bases. Written as DNA, the CDR3 is TGTGCCAGCAGTGAATCAGGGGGGAATTCACCCCTCCACTTT. Translation: CASSESGGNSPLHF. Filled out from reference TRBV25-1 and TRBJ1-6, the complete variable domain reads EADIYQTPRYLVIGTGKKITLECSQTMGHDKMYWYQQDPGMELHLIHYSYGVNSTEKGDLSSESTVSRIRTEHFPLTLESARPSHTSQYLCASSESGGNSPLHFGNGTRLTVT.

The chain couples TRBV30 to TRBJ2-2; the match to TRBD2 covers 10 bases. With V trimmed by 2 bases and J by 6 bases, 6 bases remained unmatched. This CDR3 has 15 residues. CDR1 and CDR2 (germline): GTSNPN, SVGIG (reference sequence). The CDR3 protein is CAWSQSGRGSGELFF. The CDR3 coding sequence is TGTGCCTGGAGTCAGAGCGGGAGGGGTTCCGGGGAGCTGTTTTTT.

The V and J genes are TRBV5-1 and TRBJ2-7, with D maybe TRBD2 (6 bases). The CDR3 has 13 residues. Trimming pared 6 bases from V and 4 bases from J, leaving 14 bases between. Germline values: CDR1 SGHRS, CDR2 YFSETQ. The CDR3 loop reads CASTRDGSYEQYF. DNA of the CDR3: TGCGCCAGCACGCGGGACGGGAGTTACGAGCAGTACTTC.

The rearrangement joins TRBV7-3 to TRBJ2-3, with 7 bases matching TRBD2. The V gene's germline CDR1 is SGHTA and CDR2 FQGTGA. The trim removed 2 bases at V and 1 base at J, leaving 0 bases unmatched. CDR3 length equals 14 residues. The DNA of the CDR3 is TGTGCCAGCAGCTTAGCGGGAGGCACAGATACGCAGTATTTT. As protein: CASSLAGGTDTQYF.

For the CDR3, the DNA is TGTGCCAGCCGTTTCGGACTGAGCACAGATACGCAGTATTTT. Translation: CASRFGLSTDTQYF. The rearrangement uses TRBV11-2 and TRBJ2-3; D might be TRBD2 (5 bases). Trimming left V 8 bases short and J 0 bases short, with 12 bases between. Germline V gene sequence: CDR1 SGHAT, CDR2 FQNNGV. This CDR3 spans 14 amino acids.

The J gene is TRBJ2-3, the V gene TRBV2, with a weak D call TRBD1 (5 bases). The ends were cut back, 7 bases at V and 4 bases at J, with 12 bases in the middle. The CDR3 has 13 amino acids. Per germline, CDR1 SNHLY and CDR2 FYNNEI. The CDR3 here is CASNFRESDTQYF. The CDR3 DNA sequence: TGTGCCAGCAACTTCAGGGAATCAGATACGCAGTATTTT.

This sequence joins TRBV19 and TRBJ1-2, with D possibly being TRBD1 (5 bases). Germline-derived CDR1 and CDR2 are LNHDA and SQIVND (reference sequence). This CDR3 is built from 16 residues. Between the trimmed V and J ends, which lost 9 bases and 1 base, there was a span of 21 bases. This CDR3 is CASSPLGGMDNYGYTF. The CDR3 region has the DNA TGTGCCAGCAGCCCCCTGGGGGGGATGGATAACTATGGCTACACCTTC. The full variable domain, completed using reference TRBV19 and TRBJ1-2, is DGGITQSPKYLFRKEGQNVTLSCEQNLNHDAMYWYRQDPGQGLRLIYYSQIVNDFQKGDIAEGYSVSREKKESFPLTVTSAQKNPTAFYLCASSPLGGMDNYGYTFGSGTRLTVV.

This clone was observed a handful of times. J is TRBJ1-3 and V is TRBV9, with D unclear. The length of the CDR3 is 15 residues. Germline lookup yields CDR1 SGDLS and CDR2 YYNGEE. Trimming stripped 3 bases from V and 5 bases from J, with 15 bases between. In DNA form, the CDR3 reads TGTGCCAGCAGCGATCAACCAACCAGGCGAAACACCATATATTTT. This translates into CASSDQPTRRNTIYF.

This clone occurred once. V usage is TRBV14 and J usage is TRBJ1-3; 7 bases match TRBD1. Germline V gene sequence: CDR1 SGHDN, CDR2 FVKESK. V lost 2 bases, J lost 0 bases, and 7 bases stayed unmatched. The CDR3 has 17 residues. CDR3 in amino acids: CASSQRQGLPSGNTIYF. In DNA form, the CDR3 reads TGTGCCAGCAGCCAAAGACAGGGATTGCCCTCTGGAAACACCATATATTTT.

The V gene is TRBV6-1, the J gene TRBJ1-1; TRBD1 is a possible D gene (6 bases). Trimming stripped 2 bases from V and 1 base from J, with 8 bases between. Germline loops: CDR1 MNHNS, CDR2 SASEGT. The CDR3 consists of 14 residues. The CDR3 DNA sequence: TGTGCCAGCAGTGAATGGACAGAGAACACTGAAGCTTTCTTT. It specifies CASSEWTENTEAFF.

This clone was observed a few times. The chain couples TRBV5-6 to TRBJ1-6, with D uncertain. The length of the CDR3 is 16 residues. V lost 3 bases and J lost 5, with 15 bases in between. The V gene's germline CDR1 is SGHDT and CDR2 YYEEEE. DNA of the CDR3: TGTGCCAGCAGCTCACGCCTCCCACGGGATAATTCACCCCTCCACTTT. It encodes CASSSRLPRDNSPLHF.

The genes are TRBV7-9 and TRBJ2-2, with 10 nucleotides matching TRBD1. Germline V CDR1 and CDR2: SEHNR, FQNEAQ (reference sequence). CDR3 length: 15 residues. Trimming cost V 5 bases and J 5 bases; bases outside gene matches: 5. This CDR3 is CASSPRTGGTGELFF. The CDR3 region has the DNA TGTGCCAGCAGCCCCCGGACAGGGGGTACCGGGGAGCTGTTTTTT.

The chain employs TRBV28 and TRBJ2-3, with TRBD2 matching 7 bases. With 7 bases clipped from V and 9 bases from J, the junction kept 7 bases outside the gene matches. Germline V gene data show CDR1 as MDHEN and CDR2 as SYDVKM. The CDR3 totals 12 residues. CDR3 coding DNA: TGTGCCAGCACCCCTGGGGGGGACACGCAGTATTTT. It is translated as CASTPGGDTQYF.

The chain uses TRBV5-1 and TRBJ2-3; D perhaps matches TRBD2 (6 bases). V was cut by 0 bases and J by 4 bases, with 15 bases left in between. The length of the CDR3 is 16 residues. Germline V gene sequence: CDR1 SGHRS, CDR2 YFSETQ. Written as DNA, the CDR3 is TGCGCCAGCAGCTTGGTTCTCGGGAGTCGGTCAGATACGCAGTATTTT. Protein product: CASSLVLGSRSDTQYF. The variable domain in full, completed from reference TRBV5-1 and TRBJ2-3, reads KAGVTQTPRYLIKTRGQQVTLSCSPISGHRSVSWYQQTPGQGLQFLFEYFSETQRNKGNFPGRFSGRQFSNSRSEMNVSTLELGDSALYLCASSLVLGSRSDTQYFGPGTRLTVL.

The V gene is TRBV11-2, the J gene TRBJ2-5, with a tentative D call TRBD1 (5 bases). V was clipped by 1 base and J by 2 bases, with 5 bases between them. Germline V gene sequence: CDR1 SGHAT, CDR2 FQNNGV. The CDR3 extends over 13 amino acids. CDR3 residues: CASSLGQQETQYF. DNA for the CDR3: TGTGCCAGCAGCTTAGGACAGCAAGAGACCCAGTACTTC.

The chain links TRBV6-5 to TRBJ2-5, with a tentative D call TRBD1 (6 bases). Between the trimmed V and J ends, which lost 0 bases and 5 bases, there was a span of 13 bases. From germline, CDR1 is MNHEY and CDR2 SVGAGI. This CDR3 has 15 residues. Written as DNA, the CDR3 is TGTGCCAGCAGTTACTCCGGGACATCACGGGAGACCCAGTACTTC. This codes for CASSYSGTSRETQYF.

The J gene is TRBJ2-2, the V gene TRBV27, with 8 nucleotides matching TRBD1. Germline V gene lookup returns CDR1 MNHEY and CDR2 SMNVEV (reference sequence). V was clipped by 6 bases and J by 5 bases; unmatched bases: 5. CDR3 size: 14 residues. DNA for the CDR3: TGTGCCAGCAGAACGGACAGGGTGACCGGGGAGCTGTTTTTT. This encodes CASRTDRVTGELFF.

This clone was counted a single time. The CDR3 ends on some other residue instead of the conserved phenylalanine or tryptophan, so this is likely a read error. This sequence joins TRBV7-2 and TRBJ2-7; the match to TRBD2 covers 7 bases. Germline values: CDR1 SGHTA, CDR2 FQGNSA. The CDR3 runs to 15 residues. V trimming: 4 bases; J trimming: 5 bases; junction bases outside the gene matches: 11. CDR3 in DNA: TGTGCCAGCAGCTCCACAGCGGGACCGTCCCACGAGCAGTACTCC. Translated: CASSSTAGPSHEQYS.

V usage is TRBV5-1 and J usage is TRBJ2-3, with TRBD1 matching over 9 bases. The CDR3 runs to 20 residues. Germline V gene data show CDR1 as SGHRS and CDR2 as YFSETQ. V shed 2 bases, J shed 6 bases, and the junction held 22 bases outside the gene matches. CDR3 in amino acids: CASSFQPQTGGGVGSDTQYF. The CDR3 DNA reads as TGCGCCAGCAGCTTTCAACCCCAGACAGGGGGAGGTGTCGGTTCGGATACGCAGTATTTT.

The sample holds one count of this clone. The chain couples TRBV21-1 to TRBJ2-7; TRBD2, as called in the table, went unchecked against the DNA. TRBV21-1 constitutes a pseudogene. The CDR3 has 16 amino acids. The CDR3 here is CASSKGLALSSYEQYF. DNA for the CDR3: TGTGCCAGCAGCAAAGGACTAGCGCTGAGCTCCTACGAGCAGTACTTC.

The V gene is TRBV19, the J gene TRBJ2-7; TRBD1 matches 10 bases. Per germline, CDR1 LNHDA and CDR2 SQIVND (reference sequence). The CDR3 is 15 amino acids. Unmatched junction bases numbered 2, after V lost 1 base and J lost 2 bases. Here the CDR3 DNA reads TGTGCCAGTAGTATAGCCGGGACAGGGGCCTACGAGCAGTACTTC. This sequence encodes CASSIAGTGAYEQYF.

V is TRBV11-3 and J is TRBJ1-2; a weak D match, TRBD1 (6 bases). V lost 2 bases and J 5 bases, leaving 12 bases between the germline ends. Germline CDR1 reads SGHNT; CDR2 reads YENEEA. There are 14 residues in the CDR3. The DNA for the CDR3 is TGTGCCAGCAGCTTACCTGGACAGCTGTATGGCTACACCTTC. It translates to CASSLPGQLYGYTF.

The CDR3 reads CASSGQANSGNTIYF. The CDR3 DNA sequence: TGTGCCAGCAGTGGACAGGCTAACTCTGGAAACACCATATATTTT. The chain has TRBV6-1 and TRBJ1-3; weak D call: TRBD1 (6 bases). The CDR3 contains 15 residues. V dropped 4 bases and J dropped 0 bases, with 10 bases sitting between them. The germline V gene encodes CDR1 MNHNS and CDR2 SASEGT.

The rearrangement links TRBV4-1 to TRBJ1-4; tentatively, D is TRBD1 (5 bases). The CDR3 covers 16 residues. The germline gives CDR1 MGHRA, CDR2 YSYEKL. Trimming left V 0 bases short and J 12 bases short, with 20 bases between. The DNA of the CDR3 is TGCGCCAGCAGCCAAGAAATCGGGGGGGGAAAGGAGGAACTGTTTTTT. Its protein product is CASSQEIGGGKEELFF.

V and J are TRBV7-9 and TRBJ1-1; tentatively, D is TRBD1 (6 bases). Looked up from germline, CDR1 is SEHNR and CDR2 is FQNEAQ (reference sequence). This CDR3 contains 14 residues. Trimming cost V 5 bases and J 0 bases, with 10 bases left between them. The CDR3 DNA sequence: TGTGCCAGCAGCACAAGACAGGTGAACACTGAAGCTTTCTTT. It specifies CASSTRQVNTEAFF.